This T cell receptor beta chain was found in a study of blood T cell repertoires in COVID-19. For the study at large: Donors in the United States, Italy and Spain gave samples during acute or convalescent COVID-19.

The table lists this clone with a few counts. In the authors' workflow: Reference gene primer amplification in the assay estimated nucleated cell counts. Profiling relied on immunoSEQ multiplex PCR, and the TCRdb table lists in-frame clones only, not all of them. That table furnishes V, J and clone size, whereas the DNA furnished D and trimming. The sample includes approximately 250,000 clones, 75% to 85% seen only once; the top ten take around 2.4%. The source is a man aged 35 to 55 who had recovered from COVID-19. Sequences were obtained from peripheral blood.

The DNA of the CDR3 is TGTGCCAGCAGCTCCCGGACAGGGTTGAAGTACGAGCAGTACTTC. Amino acids: CASSSRTGLKYEQYF. The rearrangement uses TRBV5-6 and TRBJ2-7; 8 bases are a match to TRBD1. V gave up 3 bases and J gave up 4 bases; unmatched junction bases: 9. CDR1 is SGHDT, CDR2 YYEEEE, per germline. The CDR3 runs 15 residues.